These T cell receptor beta chains were read from a single sample in a study of shared clonotypes between healthy human individuals. Some clones are missing from TCRdb's copy, which holds only in-frame ones; the method was immunoSEQ multiplex PCR. The top ten hold under 2% of the sample, which has approximately 640,000 clones, approximately 79% seen once. The specimen sequenced was memory CD4+ T cells sorted from blood. These receptor sequences come from a woman between 25 and 40 years old in good health. CDR3s include the opening cysteine and the closing phenylalanine or tryptophan. D genes are given only for firm matches. Not every row has a clone size; where given, it reads once, few, many or a size class.

length	J	D	size	V	DNA	CDR3
12	TRBJ2-3	.	.	TRBV29-1	TGCAGCGTTGACCAGGGCACAGATACGCAGTATTTT	CSVDQGTDTQYF
16	TRBJ1-1	.	.	TRBV19	TGTGCCAGTAGTATTCTTGGCGGGGCCCTGAACACTGAAGCTTTCTTT	CASSILGGALNTEAFF
11	TRBJ2-7	.	.	TRBV28	TGTGCCACCCTCGGTCTCCACGAGCAGTACTTC	CATLGLHEQYF
11	TRBJ2-1	.	.	TRBV19	TGTGCCAGTAGTATCGAATATAAGCAGTTCTTC	CASSIEYKQFF
16	TRBJ1-3	.	.	TRBV5-1	TGCGCCAGCAGCTTGGAGGCGGTTAGCTCTGGAAACACCATATATTTT	CASSLEAVSSGNTIYF
16	TRBJ1-2	.	.	TRBV6-5	TGTGCCAGCAGTTCATCGACAGCAGCACTCTCCTATGGCTACACCTTC	CASSSSTAALSYGYTF
14	TRBJ2-7	.	.	TRBV7-8	TGTGCCAGCAGCGCCTCCGGGGGGCCCTACGAGCAGTACTTC	CASSASGGPYEQYF
15	TRBJ1-4	TRBD1	.	TRBV2	TGTGCCAGCAGGCTAGACAGGGGAGTTCCCGGGAAACTGTTTTTT	CASRLDRGVPGKLFF
14	TRBJ1-2	.	few	TRBV14	TGTGCCAGCAGCCGAGGGGGAGGCAACTATGGCTACACCTTC	CASSRGGGNYGYTF
16	TRBJ2-6	.	once	TRBV5-5	TGTGCCAGCAGCTTGGCTCTGTTTGCAGGGGCCAACGTCCTGACTTTC	CASSLALFAGANVLTF
15	TRBJ1-1	.	.	TRBV18	TGTGCCAGCTCACCCCGTATCGACCGGGACATTGAAGCTTTCTTT	CASSPRIDRDIEAFF